This T cell receptor (beta chain) is from a study of blood T cell repertoires in COVID-19. In the original analysis: Reference gene primers were amplified, and this amplification served to estimate nucleated cell counts. The data were produced by immunoSEQ multiplex PCR, yet TCRdb's version contains in-frame clones alone and is incomplete. The V and J calls and clone size were taken over from that table, and D and trimming were inferred from the DNA. The data show about 69,000 clones, roughly three quarters seen once. The CDR3 is 13 amino acids. V lost 1 base, J lost 8 bases, and 5 bases stayed unmatched. Germline CDR1 and CDR2: SQVTM and ANQGSEA.

The receptor was isolated from a man aged 60 to 69 with acute or convalescent COVID-19. The chain carries TRBV29-1 and TRBJ2-3, with TRBD1 matching 8 bases. Sequencing was carried out using peripheral blood. The CDR3, as DNA: TGCAGCGTTGAAGGACGACAGGGGAGTACGCAGTATTTT. Its translation is CSVEGRQGSTQYF.